This TCR beta chain comes out of a study of blood T cells in healthy people across ages. Then a second PCR, running roughly 7 to 11 cycles, was carried out with a sample-barcoded 5' primer and a J-beta primer mix. One entry per CDR3 protein, called by TCRdb with MiXCR from the 5' RACE reads. Of more than 1 million distinct CDR3 sequences listed, more than 35% were seen once; the top ten hold under 20%. This clonotype was observed a handful of times. The sequence was obtained from a woman aged 55-69 years in good health. The sequenced material came from blood.

The CDR3 DNA is TGCGCCAGCAGCTTGGCCGAAGACAGGGGCGAAAAACTGTTTTTT. This encodes CASSLAEDRGEKLFF. J is TRBJ1-4 and V is TRBV5-1; 8 bases are a match to TRBD1. The length of the CDR3 is 15 residues. From germline, CDR1 is SGHRS and CDR2 YFSETQ. J was trimmed by 8 bases and V by 0 bases; bases with no gene match: 6. Supplemented by reference TRBV5-1 and TRBJ1-4, the full variable domain reads KAGVTQTPRYLIKTRGQQVTLSCSPISGHRSVSWYQQTPGQGLQFLFEYFSETQRNKGNFPGRFSGRQFSNSRSEMNVSTLELGDSALYLCASSLAEDRGEKLFFGSGTQLSVL.